Described below is a single T cell receptor beta chain sequence and its context. Its antigen is not yet known. Within one base of it there is no much larger clone, and no base qualities were kept. Germline trimming: 3 bases from V, 4 bases from J; junction bases outside gene matches: 8. Via the germline V gene (reference sequence), CDR1 is SGHKS and CDR2 YYEKEE. The CDR3, cysteine through phenylalanine, is 15 amino acids long. The read is trimmed to its CDR3 DNA, 45 bases read in frame from base 1. The time point tag for this specimen amounts to: more than 35 days after influenza vaccine administration. The protocol used for the library was RT-PCR. The sample was run on an Illumina HiSeq 2500. Using fastp at Q25 and MiXCR, TCRdb reprocessed the public reads and kept productive beta chains. Entries are consolidated by CDR3 protein sequence, retaining the most common genes and DNA. The sample yields around 500,000 distinct CDR3 sequences; approximately 11% were counted once. Roughly 12% of the sample rests with the top ten.

The source of the sample is a study of response to subunit inactivated influenza vaccine (dated by TCRdb to the late 2010s). General notes on the study: To follow how T cells responded to a trivalent subunit inactivated influenza vaccine, the researchers relied on deep quantitative profiling of the T cell receptor repertoire.

What the research found in general, with its limitations: According to the authors, only a limited number of new T cells may be recruited by each seasonal influenza vaccination.

The clonotype comes from a man in his fifties who received an inactivated influenza vaccine. Donor details come from another sample of the same person, matched by shared clones. Source: PBMCs from blood, taken around seven weeks after vaccination. The chain couples TRBV5-5 to TRBJ2-7, and 9 junctional nucleotides match TRBD2. This receptor has the CDR3 CASSYSSGAIYEQYF. The bases read TGTGCCAGCAGCTACTCTAGCGGGGCGATTTACGAGCAGTACTTC.